This passage covers 11 T cell receptor beta chains from one sample sequenced in a study of OX40 agonist ivuxolimab in advanced cancers. Sequencing used immunoSEQ multiplex PCR; TCRdb keeps in-frame clones, though not all of them. The data show roughly 56,000 clones, 80% to 90% seen once. The material sequenced was CD4+ or CD8+ T cells sorted from blood, taken in a trial of the OX40 agonist ivuxolimab. The receptors here all came from an adult with an advanced solid tumor such as melanoma, head and neck, liver or kidney cancer.

This chain connects TRBV6-4 to TRBJ2-6; TRBD1 matches 8 bases. The V gene's germline CDR1 is MRHNA and CDR2 SNTAGT. Trimming removed 6 bases from V and 2 bases from J; junction bases left unmatched: 9. This CDR3 region has 17 residues. CDR3 DNA sequence: TGTGCCAGCAGAGAGCAGGGGGCAGCCACTGGGGCCAACGTCCTGACTTTC. Translation gives CASREQGAATGANVLTF.

V gene TRBV19 combines with J gene TRBJ1-2, with D unresolved. The germline V gene has CDR1 LNHDA and CDR2 SQIVND (reference sequence). This CDR3 contains 13 residues. V was cut by 3 bases and J by 1 base, with 6 bases left in between. CDR3 DNA sequence: TGTGCCAGTAGTATCGGGGTTAACTATGGCTACACCTTC. It translates to CASSIGVNYGYTF. Full variable domain (rest looked up from reference TRBV19 and TRBJ1-2): DGGITQSPKYLFRKEGQNVTLSCEQNLNHDAMYWYRQDPGQGLRLIYYSQIVNDFQKGDIAEGYSVSREKKESFPLTVTSAQKNPTAFYLCASSIGVNYGYTFGSGTRLTVV.

The rearrangement uses TRBV14 and TRBJ2-5, with 11 bases identical to TRBD1. Trimming removed 4 bases from V and 4 bases from J; junction bases left unmatched: 5. This CDR3 is 15 amino acids long. Germline assignment: CDR1 SGHDN and CDR2 FVKESK. As DNA, the CDR3 is TGTGCCAGCAGCCTGACTGGGACAGGGGGAGAGACCCAGTACTTC. As protein: CASSLTGTGGETQYF.

The J gene is TRBJ1-2, the V gene TRBV10-3; 9 bases are a match to TRBD1. The V and J ends lost 4 bases and 7 bases, in that order; junction bases with no gene match: 7. Germline V gene lookup returns CDR1 ENHRY and CDR2 SYGVKD. This CDR3 spans 14 amino acids. DNA for the CDR3: TGTGCCATCAGTGTGAAACAGGGGGCCGCTGGCTACACCTTC. It codes for CAISVKQGAAGYTF.

This clone appeared a few times. This chain connects TRBV28 to TRBJ1-1; D unresolved. This CDR3 has 13 residues. Trimming stripped 3 bases from V and 5 bases from J, with 10 bases between. The V gene's germline CDR1 is MDHEN and CDR2 SYDVKM. The CDR3 DNA reads TGTGCCAGCAGTTTTGATAGGGATACTGAAGCTTTCTTT. This gives the protein CASSFDRDTEAFF.

In its sample, this clone was seen once. This rearrangement joins TRBV19 to TRBJ2-1; D possibly corresponds to TRBD1 (6 bases). With 3 bases removed from V and 2 bases from J, the gap between germline ends came to 14 bases. The CDR3 consists of 16 residues. Germline CDR1 LNHDA, CDR2 SQIVND (reference sequence). In DNA form, the CDR3 reads TGTGCCAGTAGTATCGCAACAGGGACCCCCTACAATGAGCAGTTCTTC. Translation: CASSIATGTPYNEQFF.

The chain employs TRBV19 and TRBJ1-1, with a possible D match to TRBD1 (6 bases). Germline-derived CDR1 and CDR2 are LNHDA and SQIVND (reference sequence). CDR3 size: 13 residues. V was trimmed by 7 bases and J by 2 bases, leaving 11 bases between them. The CDR3 spells CASIGQRNTEAFF. DNA of the CDR3: TGTGCCAGTATCGGACAGCGAAACACTGAAGCTTTCTTT.

This chain joins TRBV2 and TRBJ1-4; the D is unclear. Trimming shortened V by 6 bases and J by 4 bases, and 15 bases separated the two germline ends. The germline CDR1 and CDR2 sequences are SNHLY and FYNNEI. The CDR3 spans 15 residues. For the CDR3, the DNA is TGTGCCAGCAGCCCTGGAACCCTCTTTAATGAAAAACTGTTTTTT. Translation: CASSPGTLFNEKLFF.

The J gene is TRBJ2-1, the V gene TRBV2; 7 bases match TRBD1. The trim removed 5 bases at V and 4 bases at J, leaving 8 bases unmatched. The CDR3 sequence is 15 residues long. The V gene's germline CDR1 is SNHLY and CDR2 FYNNEI. Here the CDR3 DNA reads TGTGCCAGCAGTACTGACAGGGTTATGTACAATGAGCAGTTCTTC. Translation gives CASSTDRVMYNEQFF.

V is TRBV29-1 and J is TRBJ2-5; 10 nucleotides agree with TRBD2. The J segment lost 2 bases and the V segment lost 5 bases, leaving 5 bases of the junction unmatched. Germline assignment: CDR1 SQVTM and CDR2 ANQGSEA. The CDR3 spans 14 residues. CDR3: CSVLLAGRQETQYF. CDR3 coding DNA: TGCAGCGTTCTACTAGCGGGACGACAAGAGACCCAGTACTTC.

The chain carries TRBV19 and TRBJ2-3; TRBD1 aligns across 10 bases. The germline V gene encodes CDR1 LNHDA and CDR2 SQIVND (reference sequence). V gave up 9 bases and J gave up 6 bases; unmatched junction bases: 6. The CDR3 spans 13 residues. CDR3 sequence: CASDRGPGDTQYF. The DNA for the CDR3 is TGTGCCAGCGACAGGGGGCCGGGGGATACGCAGTATTTT.